Listed below are T cell receptor beta chains from one sample, sequenced in a study of OX40 agonist ivuxolimab in advanced cancers. Clones were read by immunoSEQ multiplex PCR, and TCRdb kept only the in-frame ones, dropping some. The sample holds about 75,000 clones; about 85% are singletons and the top ten take 17%. The material sequenced was CD4+ or CD8+ T cells sorted from blood, taken in a trial of the OX40 agonist ivuxolimab. The receptors originated from an adult with an advanced solid tumor such as melanoma, head and neck, liver or kidney cancer. The CDR3 runs from the conserved cysteine through the conserved F or W. D genes are given only for firm matches. Rows may omit the clone size; those that give it use once, few, many or a size class.

d_call,clone_size,j_call,v_call,cdr3_length,cdr3_nt,cdr3_aa
TRBD1,NA,TRBJ1-1,TRBV9,17,TGTGCCAGCAGCGTAGGGGGACAGGGGATTATGAACACTGAAGCTTTCTTT,CASSVGGQGIMNTEAFF
TRBD1,NA,TRBJ2-7,TRBV6-5,12,TGTGCCAGCAGTGCAGGGGGCTACGAGCAGTACTTC,CASSAGGYEQYF
NA,NA,TRBJ2-3,TRBV9,14,TGTGCCAGCAGCCTAACCCGGTTCACAGATACGCAGTATTTT,CASSLTRFTDTQYF
NA,NA,TRBJ1-5,TRBV19,17,TGTGCCAGTAGTTCTAGGGGGGCTCGCGATAGCAATCAGCCCCAGCATTTT,CASSSRGARDSNQPQHF
NA,NA,TRBJ2-1,TRBV11-2,16,TGTGCCAGCAGCCCTATCGGACTCCGCTCCTACAATGAGCAGTTCTTC,CASSPIGLRSYNEQFF
NA,NA,TRBJ1-5,TRBV6-5,14,TGTGCCAGCAGCTTGACAGGCCCCAATCAGCCCCAGCATTTT,CASSLTGPNQPQHF
NA,NA,TRBJ1-1,TRBV5-1,14,TGCGCCAGCAGCCTGACGCAGTTAAGCACTGAAGCTTTCTTT,CASSLTQLSTEAFF
NA,NA,TRBJ1-6,TRBV6-1,17,TGTGCCAGCAGTGAAGGGGTCAGTGGAGGCTATAATTCACCCCTCCACTTT,CASSEGVSGGYNSPLHF
NA,NA,TRBJ2-7,TRBV6-5,14,TGTGCCAGCACCGTCCCCGACATGACCTACGAGCAGTACTTC,CASTVPDMTYEQYF
NA,NA,TRBJ2-1,TRBV29-1,15,TGCAGCGTTGGGGTCAGCGGGTCCTCCTACAATGAGCAGTTCTTC,CSVGVSGSSYNEQFF
NA,NA,TRBJ1-5,TRBV7-9,14,TGTGCCAGCAGCCCTGAGGGCCCTGCTCAGCCCCAGCATTTT,CASSPEGPAQPQHF
NA,NA,TRBJ1-1,TRBV27,13,TGTGCCAGCACTTCGACCTTGGGCACTGAAGCTTTCTTT,CASTSTLGTEAFF
TRBD2,NA,TRBJ2-3,TRBV6-4,15,TGTGCCAGCCGGACTAGCGGGAGCAGCACAGATACGCAGTATTTT,CASRTSGSSTDTQYF
TRBD2,NA,TRBJ2-7,TRBV5-1,14,TGCGCCAGCAGCAGGACTAGCGGAGGCTACGAGCAGTACTTC,CASSRTSGGYEQYF
TRBD1,NA,TRBJ1-2,TRBV5-1,16,TGCGCCAGCACCCTACGTCCGGGACAGGGAGGCTATGGCTACACCTTC,CASTLRPGQGGYGYTF
NA,once,TRBJ1-5,TRBV28,14,TGTGCCAGCAGTCTTGTAGGGTTCGATCAGCCCCAGCATTTT,CASSLVGFDQPQHF
NA,NA,TRBJ2-5,TRBV10-1,14,TGCGCCAGCAGTAGGTCGACGGGGTTTGAGACCCAGTACTTC,CASSRSTGFETQYF
NA,NA,TRBJ1-5,TRBV7-6,14,TGTGCCAGCAGCCTGGGGCAGGCGAATCAGCCCCAGCATTTT,CASSLGQANQPQHF
TRBD2,NA,TRBJ2-1,TRBV19,16,TGTGCCAGTAGTTTGACCGGGACTAGCGGGAGCTCGGGTCGGTTCTTC,CASSLTGTSGSSGRFF
TRBD1,few,TRBJ1-1,TRBV7-2,15,TGTGCCAGCAGCCCACGACAGGGGAGAGGAGCTGAAGCTTTCTTT,CASSPRQGRGAEAFF
NA,NA,TRBJ2-1,TRBV18,17,TGTGCCAGCTCACCTCAAGCAGGGCACAGCTCCTACAATGAGCAGTTCTTC,CASSPQAGHSSYNEQFF
NA,NA,TRBJ1-4,TRBV28,14,TGTGCCAGCCGCCGGGAGGGGGCTAATGAAAAACTGTTTTTT,CASRREGANEKLFF
NA,NA,TRBJ2-7,TRBV25-1,15,TGTGCCAGCAGTGAATATATTGGGACTGGCTTCCAGCAGTACTTC,CASSEYIGTGFQQYF
NA,NA,TRBJ2-7,TRBV6-1,13,TGTGCCAGCAGCCGCGGGGCCATCTACGAGCAGTACTTC,CASSRGAIYEQYF
NA,NA,TRBJ1-1,TRBV19,13,TGTGCCAGTAGTACAAACAGCTACACTGAAGCTTTCTTT,CASSTNSYTEAFF
NA,once,TRBJ1-1,TRBV11-2,14,TGTGCCAGCAGCTGGCGGACAGCGAACACTGAAGCTTTCTTT,CASSWRTANTEAFF
NA,NA,TRBJ2-7,TRBV6-1,15,TGTGCCAGCAGTGATGGGGGGCTACCGACCTACGAGCAGTACTTC,CASSDGGLPTYEQYF
NA,NA,TRBJ1-5,TRBV4-2,13,TGTGCCAGCAGTCCGGATCCTAATCAGCCCCAGCATTTT,CASSPDPNQPQHF
TRBD2,NA,TRBJ2-1,TRBV28,15,TGTGCCAGCACCAGAAGCGGGAGAAGTAACAATGAGCAGTTCTTC,CASTRSGRSNNEQFF
NA,NA,TRBJ2-5,TRBV5-1,14,TGCGCCAGCAGCCGGGAGCCATGGGCAGAGACCCAGTACTTC,CASSREPWAETQYF
NA,NA,TRBJ2-2,TRBV6-1,17,TGTGCCAGCAGTGAAGTTCGGACACCGCCGAACACCGGGGAGCTGTTTTTT,CASSEVRTPPNTGELFF
NA,NA,TRBJ2-2,TRBV28,18,TGTGCCAGCAGTTCTAACCGGGGACCGCCGCCCCGAGACGGGGAGCTGTTTTTT,CASSSNRGPPPRDGELFF
TRBD2,NA,TRBJ2-1,TRBV11-2,13,TGTGCCAGCAGGAGTAGCGGGAGTAATGAGCAGTTCTTC,CASRSSGSNEQFF
TRBD1,once,TRBJ1-2,TRBV7-6,16,TGTGCCAGCAGCTTAGGCCCAACCGGGACAGGGTATGGCTACACCTTC,CASSLGPTGTGYGYTF
TRBD1,once,TRBJ1-2,TRBV5-1,15,TGCGCCAGCAGCTTAGGACAGGGGGCATACTATGGCTACACCTTC,CASSLGQGAYYGYTF
TRBD1,NA,TRBJ1-2,TRBV6-1,15,TGTGCCAGCAGATCACCGGGACAGGGGACCTATGGCTACACCTTC,CASRSPGQGTYGYTF
TRBD1,NA,TRBJ2-2,TRBV5-1,14,TGCGCCAGCAGCGGGACAGAATACACCGGGGAGCTGTTTTTT,CASSGTEYTGELFF
NA,NA,TRBJ1-4,TRBV6-5,14,TGTGCCAGCAGCAGGGACATTACTAATGAAAAACTGTTTTTT,CASSRDITNEKLFF
TRBD1,NA,TRBJ2-7,TRBV5-8,15,TGTGCCAGCAGCCGCGGGACAGGGAATCTCTACGAGCAGTACTTC,CASSRGTGNLYEQYF
NA,NA,TRBJ1-2,TRBV18,14,TGTGCCAGCTCACCTTCCGGGGGGAACTATGGCTACACCTTC,CASSPSGGNYGYTF
NA,NA,TRBJ1-2,TRBV28,14,TGTGCCAGCAGTTACTCCGATGGTGTCTATGGCTACACCTTC,CASSYSDGVYGYTF
NA,NA,TRBJ1-5,TRBV21-1,12,TGTGCCAGCAGCCTTGGGCGTCAGCCCCAGCATTTT,CASSLGRQPQHF
NA,once,TRBJ1-5,TRBV4-1,15,TGCGCCAGCAGCCAAGATGCCCAGGAAGGTCAGCCCCAGCATTTT,CASSQDAQEGQPQHF
NA,NA,TRBJ2-7,TRBV7-2,14,TGTGCCAGCAGCTTAGATACTAGCTCCTACGAGCAGTACTTC,CASSLDTSSYEQYF
TRBD1,NA,TRBJ2-2,TRBV11-3,16,TGTGCCAGCAGCATCCAGACAGGGGGAGGGACCGGGGAGCTGTTTTTT,CASSIQTGGGTGELFF
TRBD2,NA,TRBJ2-5,TRBV7-2,15,TGTGCCAGCAGCCCAGGGACTAGCGGGACAGAGACCCAGTACTTC,CASSPGTSGTETQYF
NA,NA,TRBJ2-7,TRBV5-1,18,TGCGCCAGCAGCTCTTTGGAACTACAGGGAGGGAGCTTCTACGAGCAGTACTTC,CASSSLELQGGSFYEQYF
NA,NA,TRBJ1-1,TRBV5-6,15,TGTGCCAGCAGCTTGCCCTCCGGGACGGCTTCTGAAGCTTTCTTT,CASSLPSGTASEAFF
NA,NA,TRBJ1-1,TRBV14,16,TGTGCCAGCAGCCAACTGGGACGGCGGGAGGGCACTGAAGCTTTCTTT,CASSQLGRREGTEAFF
NA,NA,TRBJ2-3,TRBV5-1,13,TGCGCCAGCAGCTTGCGCAGGGAATACACGCAGTATTTT,CASSLRREYTQYF
TRBD2,NA,TRBJ2-1,TRBV27,13,TGTGCCAGCAGTCGCGGGAGGCGAAGTGAGCAGTTCTTC,CASSRGRRSEQFF
NA,few,TRBJ2-3,TRBV11-2,14,TGTGCCAGCAGCGTCAGGGGTTCGACAGATACGCAGTATTTT,CASSVRGSTDTQYF
TRBD2,NA,TRBJ2-1,TRBV11-3,17,TGTGCCAGCAGCCGCCAGGGATCCGGACTAGAGGTGGATGAGCAGTTCTTC,CASSRQGSGLEVDEQFF
NA,NA,TRBJ2-7,TRBV7-2,12,TGTGCCAGCGCGAAGGGTGCGTACGAGCAGTACTTC,CASAKGAYEQYF
TRBD1,NA,TRBJ1-2,TRBV6-5,16,TGTGCCAGCAGTTACTCCTGGACAGGGAGCTTCTATGGCTACACCTTC,CASSYSWTGSFYGYTF
TRBD2,NA,TRBJ2-1,TRBV11-3,15,TGTGCCAGCAGTTCCGGGACTAGCGGAACCAATGAGCAGTTCTTC,CASSSGTSGTNEQFF
TRBD2,once,TRBJ2-6,TRBV28,20,TGTGCCAGCAGTTTAGATCCCCCCCTTGCGGGAGACACTGGGGCCAACGTCCTGACTTTC,CASSLDPPLAGDTGANVLTF
NA,NA,TRBJ2-7,TRBV5-1,13,TGCGCCAGCAGCGCGACGCCCTTTTACGAGCAGTACTTC,CASSATPFYEQYF
NA,NA,TRBJ1-1,TRBV5-1,14,TGCGCCAGCAGCCACCCGGACAGCTCTTATGAAGCTTTCTTT,CASSHPDSSYEAFF
TRBD1,NA,TRBJ2-7,TRBV2,15,TGTGCCAGCAGTGAATTGGGGACAGAAACCTACGAGCAGTACTTC,CASSELGTETYEQYF